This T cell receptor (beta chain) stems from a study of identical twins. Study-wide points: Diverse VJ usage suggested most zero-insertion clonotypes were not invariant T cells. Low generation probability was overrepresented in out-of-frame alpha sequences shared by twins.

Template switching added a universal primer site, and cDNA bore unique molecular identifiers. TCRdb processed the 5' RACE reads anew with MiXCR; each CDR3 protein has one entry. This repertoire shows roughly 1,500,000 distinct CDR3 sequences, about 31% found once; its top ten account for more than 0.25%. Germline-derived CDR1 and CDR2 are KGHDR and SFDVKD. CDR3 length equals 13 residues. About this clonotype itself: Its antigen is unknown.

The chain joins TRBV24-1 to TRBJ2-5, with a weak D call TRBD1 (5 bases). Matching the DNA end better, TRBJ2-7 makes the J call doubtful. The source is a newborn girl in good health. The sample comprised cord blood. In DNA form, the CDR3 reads TGTGCCACCAGTGATTCCGGACACTACGAGCAGTACTTC. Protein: CATSDSGHYEQYF.